This entry lists 29 T cell receptor beta chains sequenced from one sample in a study of T cells in Graves' hyperthyroidism and ophthalmopathy. Regions amplified from RNA transcripts were the TCR beta CDR3 regions. HTBI primers were employed in a first-round RT-PCR of the TCR CDR3. TCRdb recomputed calls from the multiplex PCR reads with MiXCR, one row per CDR3 protein. The data contain roughly 380,000 distinct CDR3 sequences, approximately 12% of them singletons. Specimen: blood. Source of these receptors: a man aged 25 to 40 with Graves' hyperthyroidism that later progressed to Graves' ophthalmopathy.

The chain has TRBV6-8 and TRBJ1-4; D is possibly TRBD1 (5 bases). The germline V and J ends were trimmed by 1 base and 6 bases, with 12 bases remaining between them. Germline-derived CDR1 and CDR2 are MNHGY and SAAAGT. The CDR3 has 15 residues. The CDR3, as DNA: TGTGCCAGCAGTTACTGGGGGTCTGCTGATGAAAAACTGTTTTTT. Encoded protein: CASSYWGSADEKLFF.

The count of this clonotype is one. The chain is built from TRBV2 and TRBJ2-3; TRBD1 matches 10 bases. CDR1 SNHLY and CDR2 FYNNEI come from the germline V gene. The CDR3 loop spans 14 amino acids. V lost 5 bases to trimming and J lost 4 bases; unmatched junction nucleotides: 3. Here the CDR3 DNA reads TGTGCCAGCAGTAAGGGGACAGGGGCAGATACGCAGTATTTT. It translates to CASSKGTGADTQYF.

This clonotype was seen at least ten times. The CDR3 region has the DNA TGTGCCAGCAGTCCGTCTAGTGACAGGTTTAATTCACCCCTCCACTTT. Translated, it gives CASSPSSDRFNSPLHF. The chain is built from TRBV12-3 or TRBV12-4 and TRBJ1-6, with D tentatively TRBD1 (6 bases). V lost 5 bases to trimming and J lost 6 bases, with 17 bases between them. This CDR3 is 16 amino acids long.

This clonotype was seen a handful of times. The V and J genes are TRBV5-1 and TRBJ2-2; 12 bases line up with TRBD2. The CDR3 length is 17 residues. The germline V gene encodes CDR1 SGHRS and CDR2 YFSETQ. Trimming at V came to 3 bases and at J to 7 bases, leaving 10 bases not matched to a gene. The CDR3 protein is CASSSTGLAGLGGELFF. The DNA of the CDR3 is TGCGCCAGCAGCTCGACCGGACTAGCGGGGTTGGGCGGGGAGCTGTTTTTT.

The chain carries TRBV4-1 and TRBJ2-7; the D is unclear. CDR1 and CDR2 from the germline V gene are MGHRA and YSYEKL. V was cut by 4 bases and J by 1 base, with 14 bases left in between. The CDR3 consists of 15 residues. In DNA form, the CDR3 reads TGCGCCAGCAGCCCCGATCTAGTGGAATCCTACGAGCAGTACTTC. It codes for CASSPDLVESYEQYF.

This clonotype was seen only a few times. The genes are TRBV12-3 or TRBV12-4 and TRBJ1-1; 9 bases line up with TRBD1. With V trimmed by 7 bases and J by 7 bases, 4 bases remained unmatched. The CDR3 contains 12 residues. The CDR3 DNA is TGTGCCAGCACCATGACAGGGGGTGAAGCTTTCTTT. Protein: CASTMTGGEAFF.

The chain recombines TRBV6-6 with TRBJ2-1; 8 nucleotides align to TRBD2. This CDR3 spans 16 amino acids. J was trimmed by 4 bases and V by 0 bases; bases with no gene match: 5. CDR1 and CDR2 from the germline V gene are MNHNY and SVGAGI (reference sequence). In DNA form, the CDR3 reads TGTGCCAGCAGTTACTCCGCGGGGGGAACTTACAATGAGCAGTTCTTC. Protein product: CASSYSAGGTYNEQFF.

This clonotype was seen a few times. J is TRBJ2-1 and V is TRBV7-2; tentatively, D is TRBD2 (6 bases). Germline V CDR1 and CDR2: SGHTA, FQGNSA. This CDR3 has 15 amino acids. The V gene lost 2 bases and the J gene lost 5 bases, with 13 bases spanning the gap. In DNA, the CDR3 is TGTGCCAGCAGCTTAACCTCCGGGACTCACAATGAGCAGTTCTTC. Its protein is CASSLTSGTHNEQFF.

The chain couples TRBV10-3 to TRBJ1-3, with D tentatively TRBD1 (5 bases). CDR3 size: 13 residues. Germline V gene lookup returns CDR1 ENHRY and CDR2 SYGVKD. This CDR3 reads CASGQSSGNTIYF. The CDR3 DNA reads as TGTGCTTCAGGGCAGAGCTCTGGAAACACCATATATTTT.

This rearrangement joins TRBV20-1 to TRBJ2-7, with TRBD1 as a possible D gene (6 bases). CDR1 is DFQATT, CDR2 SNEGSKA, per germline (reference sequence). V was pared by 3 bases and J by 0 bases, with 15 bases between. CDR3 length: 15 amino acids. CDR3 sequence reads: CSARAVQGYSYEQYF. In DNA form, the CDR3 reads TGCAGTGCTAGGGCTGTGCAGGGGTACTCCTACGAGCAGTACTTC.

This clonotype was seen many times. The chain employs TRBV28 and TRBJ2-3; D perhaps matches TRBD1 (6 bases). Trimming shortened V by 6 bases and J by 2 bases, and 12 bases separated the two germline ends. Per germline, CDR1 MDHEN and CDR2 SYDVKM. CDR3 length: 14 amino acids. The CDR3 DNA reads TGTGCCAGCAGATCTGGACAGTCCACAGATACGCAGTATTTT. It codes for CASRSGQSTDTQYF.

This clonotype has a count of ten or more. This sequence joins TRBV12-3 or TRBV12-4 and TRBJ2-7, with TRBD2 matching 7 bases. The CDR3 is 14 residues long. Trimming took 3 bases from V and 3 from J; bases not matched to a gene: 5. CDR3 DNA sequence: TGTGCCAGCAGTTTTGGGGGGGGGTACTACGAGCAGTACTTC. This encodes CASSFGGGYYEQYF.

This clonotype was counted at least ten times. This chain connects TRBV2 to TRBJ1-2; 10 bases line up with TRBD1. Trimming cost V 5 bases and J 4 bases; bases outside gene matches: 7. CDR3 length: 15 amino acids. Germline CDR1 and CDR2: SNHLY and FYNNEI. CDR3 sequence reads: CASSLGQGGGYGYTF. In DNA, the CDR3 is TGTGCCAGCAGTCTCGGACAGGGGGGAGGCTATGGCTACACCTTC. Full variable domain (rest looked up from reference TRBV2 and TRBJ1-2): EPEVTQTPSHQVTQMGQEVILRCVPISNHLYFYWYRQILGQKVEFLVSFYNNEISEKSEIFDDQFSVERPDGSNFTLKIRSTKLEDSAMYFCASSLGQGGGYGYTFGSGTRLTVV.

The chain uses TRBV27 and TRBJ2-1; 7 nucleotides align to TRBD2. CDR1 and CDR2 from the germline V gene are MNHEY and SMNVEV (reference sequence). The CDR3 runs to 13 residues. V lost 6 bases and J lost 6; bases outside the gene matches: 5. CDR3 DNA: TGTGCCAGCAGGCAAGCGGGGACCAATGAGCAGTTCTTC. Translation: CASRQAGTNEQFF.

At least ten counts were recorded for this clonotype. V gene TRBV2 combines with J gene TRBJ2-7, with D hard to call. CDR1 SNHLY and CDR2 FYNNEI come from the germline V gene. The germline V and J ends were trimmed by 2 bases and 2 bases, with 4 bases remaining between them. The CDR3 runs 12 residues. The CDR3 coding sequence is TGTGCCAGCAGTGAATCCCCCTACGAGCAGTACTTC. It specifies CASSESPYEQYF.

At least ten counts were recorded for this clonotype. The chain couples TRBV20-1 to TRBJ2-1; 10 bases agree with TRBD2. J lost 9 bases, V lost 5 bases, and 7 bases had no gene match. The CDR3 sequence is 13 residues long. The germline V gene has CDR1 DFQATT and CDR2 SNEGSKA (reference sequence). CDR3 coding DNA: TGCAGTGCTGATAGCGGGGGGTACGGTGAGCAGTTCTTC. Translation gives CSADSGGYGEQFF.

The rearrangement links TRBV28 to TRBJ2-1, with D perhaps matching TRBD2 (6 bases). Trimming cost V 6 bases and J 2 bases, with 17 bases left between them. Looked up from germline, CDR1 is MDHEN and CDR2 is SYDVKM. The CDR3 covers 16 residues. As DNA, the CDR3 is TGTGCCAGCAGGGAGGGGCTCAAAAAGCCCTACAATGAGCAGTTCTTC. Its translation: CASREGLKKPYNEQFF.

This clonotype appeared many times. The chain couples TRBV29-1 to TRBJ2-5; TRBD2 aligns across 11 bases. Unmatched junction bases numbered 6, after V lost 7 bases and J lost 5 bases. Germline-derived CDR1 and CDR2 are SQVTM and ANQGSEA. This CDR3 spans 13 amino acids. CDR3 region: CSALAGGGETQYF. CDR3 bases: TGCAGCGCCCTAGCGGGGGGAGGGGAGACCCAGTACTTC. The variable domain in full, with the rest retrieved from reference TRBV29-1 and TRBJ2-5, is SAVISQKPSRDICQRGTSLTIQCQVDSQVTMMFWYRQQPGQSLTLIATANQGSEATYESGFVIDKFPISRPNLTFSTLTVSNMSPEDSSIYLCSALAGGGETQYFGPGTRLLVL.

This clonotype was seen at least ten times. V and J are TRBV27 and TRBJ1-1; no reliable D call. V dropped 2 bases and J dropped 0 bases, with 7 bases sitting between them. CDR3 length: 14 amino acids. Germline loops: CDR1 MNHEY, CDR2 SMNVEV (reference sequence). Here the CDR3 DNA reads TGTGCCAGCAGTTTAAGGGAATTGAACACTGAAGCTTTCTTT. It encodes CASSLRELNTEAFF.

The rearrangement uses TRBV7-9 and TRBJ1-3; tentatively, D is TRBD1 (5 bases). The V gene lost 3 bases and the J gene lost 4 bases, with 10 bases spanning the gap. The CDR3 is 14 residues long. CDR1 is SEHNR and CDR2 is FQNEAQ in the germline V gene (reference sequence). CDR3 nucleotide sequence: TGTGCCAGCAGCTTTCGGGGCGTGGGAAACACCATATATTTT. It encodes CASSFRGVGNTIYF.

There are many counts of this clonotype. The V gene is TRBV7-2, the J gene TRBJ2-3; no firm D call. The CDR3 has 13 residues. Looked up from germline, CDR1 is SGHTA and CDR2 is FQGNSA. The V end lost 4 bases, the J end lost 6 bases, and 11 bases lay between the germline ends. The CDR3 sequence is CASSWAARDTQYF. Written as DNA, the CDR3 is TGTGCCAGCAGCTGGGCCGCCAGGGATACGCAGTATTTT.

This chain joins TRBV6-1 and TRBJ1-1; D gene unclear. V was pared by 2 bases and J by 3 bases, with 7 bases between. The CDR3 sequence is 13 residues long. Germline V gene sequence: CDR1 MNHNS, CDR2 SASEGT. CDR3 nucleotides: TGTGCCAGCAGTGAATTTATGGACACTGAAGCTTTCTTT. Amino acids: CASSEFMDTEAFF.

This clonotype was counted ten times or more. V is TRBV7-9 and J is TRBJ2-1; 12 bases match TRBD2. Germline V gives CDR1 SEHNR, CDR2 FQNEAQ (reference sequence). J was trimmed by 5 bases and V by 7 bases; bases with no gene match: 6. The CDR3 has 15 amino acids. CDR3 region: CASNPTSGGHNEQFF. CDR3 nucleotide sequence: TGTGCCAGCAACCCGACTAGCGGGGGACACAATGAGCAGTTCTTC.

This chain connects TRBV29-1 to TRBJ2-7; the D gene is possibly TRBD1 (6 bases). Trimming cost V 4 bases and J 3 bases, with 13 bases left between them. Per germline, CDR1 SQVTM and CDR2 ANQGSEA. The CDR3 length is 13 residues. The CDR3: CSVAGTNGYEQYF. The CDR3 bases are TGCAGCGTTGCCGGGACAAACGGCTACGAGCAGTACTTC.

The chain is built from TRBV7-9 and TRBJ2-3, with TRBD2 matching 13 bases. In germline, CDR1 is SEHNR, CDR2 FQNEAQ (reference sequence). The J segment lost 1 base and the V segment lost 3 bases, leaving 1 base of the junction unmatched. The CDR3 sequence is 16 residues long. CDR3 protein: CASSFGLAGGTDTQYF. The CDR3 DNA follows: TGTGCCAGCAGCTTCGGACTAGCGGGGGGCACAGATACGCAGTATTTT.

The V and J genes are TRBV6-1 and TRBJ1-2; D is uncertain. The CDR3 has 15 amino acids. The germline CDR1 and CDR2 sequences are MNHNS and SASEGT. V dropped 7 bases and J dropped 0 bases, with 15 bases sitting between them. This CDR3 reads CASISFTRTNYGYTF. The CDR3 DNA follows: TGTGCCAGCATCTCATTCACCCGTACTAACTATGGCTACACCTTC.

This clonotype was observed many times. This chain joins TRBV6-6 and TRBJ2-2; 7 bases are a match to TRBD1. The CDR3 loop spans 17 amino acids. J gave up 0 bases and V 0 bases, and 4 bases lay outside the gene matches. Per germline, CDR1 MNHNY and CDR2 SVGAGI (reference sequence). The CDR3 loop reads CASSYSGQLANTGELFF. Written as DNA, the CDR3 is TGTGCCAGCAGTTACTCGGGACAGCTCGCGAACACCGGGGAGCTGTTTTTT.

This clonotype has a count of ten or more. V and J are TRBV5-5 and TRBJ1-2; 9 positions agree with TRBD1. Germline V CDR1 and CDR2: SGHKS, YYEKEE (reference sequence). The CDR3 sequence is 15 residues long. The trim removed 1 base at V and 2 bases at J, leaving 3 bases unmatched. The CDR3 sequence is CASSLNGQGNYGYTF. The CDR3 bases are TGTGCCAGCAGCTTGAATGGACAGGGGAACTATGGCTACACCTTC. The full variable domain, in which reference TRBV5-5 and TRBJ1-2 provide the parts outside the CDR3, is DAGVTQSPTHLIKTRGQQVTLRCSPISGHKSVSWYQQVLGQGPQFIFQYYEKEERGRGNFPDRFSARQFPNYSSELNVNALLLGDSALYLCASSLNGQGNYGYTFGSGTRLTVV.

The J gene is TRBJ2-3, the V gene TRBV19; D call uncertain. Looked up from germline, CDR1 is LNHDA and CDR2 is SQIVND (reference sequence). V lost 7 bases and J 14 bases, leaving 13 bases between the germline ends. There are 10 residues in the CDR3. The CDR3: CASTGFLPYF. The DNA for the CDR3 is TGTGCCAGTACAGGTTTTCTCCCGTATTTT.